The clone carrying this TCR beta chain appeared many times. The antigen remains unidentified. Regarding time point: newly diagnosed GD, antithyroid drugs for less than 3 months. The TCR library was made from RNA extracted from PBMCs. The data originate from a study of regulatory T cells in long-lasting Graves disease. General study points: Reduced TCR diversity was observed in persistent Graves' patients versus newly diagnosed patients.

Germline V gene lookup returns CDR1 KGHSH and CDR2 LQKENI. This CDR3 contains 15 residues. The junction had 9 bases not matched to a gene; V was cut back by 8 bases and J by 1 base. Library construction for TCR beta used iRepertoire HTBI primers and Arm-PCR of CDR3 regions. TCRdb analysed the multiplex PCR reads with MiXCR anew, one entry per CDR3 protein. The table shows approximately 270,000 distinct CDR3 sequences, with 18% occurring only once. These data were likewise used in another study, on T cells in Graves' hyperthyroidism and ophthalmopathy. This second study says: Ophthalmopathy was distinguished from stable hyperthyroidism by 13 V-J signatures.

Sequenced here: peripheral blood mononuclear cells (PBMCs), sampled at new diagnosis, from a patient treated with antithyroid drugs. The receptor comes from a woman aged 25 to 45 with Graves disease. The chain employs TRBV18 and TRBJ2-7, with 9 bases identical to TRBD1. For the CDR3, the DNA is TGTGCCAGCAGCCCGGGGACAGGGCCTTCCTACGAGCAGTACTTC. Protein: CASSPGTGPSYEQYF.